The clone carrying this T cell receptor (beta chain) has just a few counts. The antigen is undetermined. The data were obtained in a study of early T cells in non-severe SARS-CoV-2 infection. The wider study: Sequencing was performed on bulk RNA from unsorted whole blood, leaving chains unpaired.

General study points: Matching against VDJdb likely underestimated virus-specific expansions, favoring anti-spike CD8.

Germline CDR1 reads MGHRA; CDR2 reads YSYEKL. V trimming: 7 bases; J trimming: 5 bases; junction bases outside the gene matches: 11. This CDR3 has 17 residues. Unique molecular identifiers were affixed to single, distinct cDNA molecules. TCRdb independently ran MiXCR on the 5' RACE reads; one entry per CDR3 protein. Seen here are about 110,000 distinct CDR3 sequences, around 12% observed once, and the top ten hold around 4%. This chain links TRBV4-1 with TRBJ2-1; 13 bases are a match to TRBD2. The input for sequencing was whole blood, taken at baseline. This clonotype was obtained from an adult who was a healthcare worker with PCR-confirmed SARS-CoV-2 infection or an uninfected control (not recorded which). The CDR3, as DNA: TGCGCCAGCAACCTATCACCCGGGACTAGCGGGGACAATGAGCAGTTCTTC. Protein sequence: CASNLSPGTSGDNEQFF.